This T cell receptor beta chain comes out of a study of T cell responses to AZD1222 COVID-19 vaccine. Study-wide context: Pooled in the analysis were second doses at about 4 or about 12 weeks. Notes on the study in general: Baseline seropositivity characterized only a handful of AZD1222 recipients. White British donors predominated, females outnumbered males, and clonal diversity was possibly underestimated. Spike-specific TCR breadth and depth both grew after two AZD1222 doses.

Sequencing used immunoSEQ multiplex PCR; TCRdb keeps in-frame clones, though not all of them. The table has about 150,000 clones, 90% seen once. Comments on this clone: Its specificity is not known.

Germline CDR1 MNHEY, CDR2 SMNVEV (reference sequence). The CDR3 has 16 amino acids. V was cut by 3 bases and J by 0 bases, with 9 bases left in between. V gene TRBV27 combines with J gene TRBJ1-6; D unclear. The specimen comprised peripheral blood, sampled on day 0 of AZD1222 vaccination. This sequence was found in an adult in good health. CDR3 amino acids: CASSFRIFSYNSPLHF. DNA of the CDR3: TGTGCCAGCAGTTTTCGCATTTTCTCCTATAATTCACCCCTCCACTTT.